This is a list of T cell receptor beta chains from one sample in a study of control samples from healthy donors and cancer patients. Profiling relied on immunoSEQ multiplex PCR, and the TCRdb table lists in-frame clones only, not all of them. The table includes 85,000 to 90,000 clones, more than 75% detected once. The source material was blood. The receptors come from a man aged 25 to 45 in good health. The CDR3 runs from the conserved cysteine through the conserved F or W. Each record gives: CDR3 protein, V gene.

cdr3_aa: CAISESARDSYEQYF
v_call: TRBV10-3

cdr3_aa: CASSLGASTNEQFF
v_call: TRBV7-7

cdr3_aa: CASSPRTNTGELFF
v_call: TRBV4-1

cdr3_aa: CASSFDRGIGYTF
v_call: TRBV27

cdr3_aa: CASSELRKNTEAFF
v_call: TRBV25-1

cdr3_aa: CASSLYDQPQHF
v_call: TRBV7-9

cdr3_aa: CASSWTGNKGNEKLFF
v_call: TRBV19

cdr3_aa: CASSGTGKEPQHF
v_call: TRBV5-1

cdr3_aa: CASSFSGRFQETQYF
v_call: TRBV27

cdr3_aa: CASSLGQGGHTEAFF
v_call: TRBV5-1